This paragraph covers one TCR beta chain sequence. This clonotype was seen repeatedly, ten times or more. What this receptor recognizes is not known. No much larger clonotype is one base removed from it; base qualities were not supplied. The CDR3 has 15 amino acids, counting the end cysteine and phenylalanine. The DNA shown is the 45-base CDR3, in frame from base 1. V is cut by 6 bases and J by 2 bases, and the space between the germline ends is 16 bases. Taken from the germline V gene, the CDR1 and CDR2 loops are MDHEN and SYDVKM. Per the publication, the time point label means: sample taken at primary tumor resection. Samples were obtained from approximately 72 patients with early-stage, untreated non-small cell lung cancer from the lung TRACERx cohort. Without any cell sorting, TCR sequencing was performed on whole RNA extracted either from tumor and nontumor lung tissue or from cryopreserved PBMC samples. Patients were selected for TCR sequencing only if sufficient RNA was available from at least two tumor regions. Before selection, tumor and adjacent nontumor lung specimens were reviewed by a lung pathologist.

Libraries were made using 5' RACE. TCRdb records NextSeq 500 as the sequencer. In the TCR library protocol, a unique molecular identifier was attached to each TCR cDNA molecule so that PCR and sequencing errors could be corrected. As for the authors' bioinformatics: Decombinator tools were used for TCR identification, UMI-based error correction and CDR3 extraction. TCRs above a frequency of 2 per 1,000, corresponding to the top 1% of the tumor frequency distribution, were defined as expanded. Expanded tumor TCRs were classed as regional if statistically deemed absent (corrected P<0.05) from at least one tumor region, otherwise ubiquitous. Renyi diversity was computed with the R vegan package after each repertoire had been subsampled 100 times to 5,000 TCRs. CDR3 similarity networks were constructed using string-kernel similarity of amino acid triplets, with links drawn between CDR3s whose pairwise similarity was above 0.82. Through fastp at Q25 and MiXCR, TCRdb rebuilt clones from the public reads, retaining in-frame beta chains. Rows with a matching CDR3 protein are joined into one entry that keeps the most common DNA and genes. What appears here as the V and J calls and clone size reflects TCRdb's work, not the paper's. This sample lists over 15,000 distinct CDR3 sequences; approximately 5.8% were detected once. In total, the top ten clones hold approximately 6.8% of the sample.

This specimen belongs to a study of spatial heterogeneity in lung cancer (dated by TCRdb to about 2019). With respect to the entire study: Beta-chain transcripts were consistently detected in greater numbers than alpha-chain transcripts, which likely reflected higher beta-chain transcript abundance. In non-small cell lung cancer, the study quantitatively compared TCR alpha and beta repertoires across several tumor regions, matched nontumor lung, and blood. In the raw uncorrected reads, each unique combination of TCR and UMI appeared on average more than ten times. Nonsynonymous mutation counts, determined by whole-exome sequencing of tumor tissue, were related to features of the TCR repertoire. Both alpha and beta chains were TCR-sequenced in samples taken at surgery, namely 220 tumor regions, more than 62 matched nontumor lung samples and roughly 56 PBMC samples. A strong correlation was found between TCR transcript counts in tumor regions and a T cell transcriptional module score from matched bulk RNA-seq.

Study-level results and caveats: The number of expanded intratumoral alpha and beta TCRs correlated with the tumor nonsynonymous mutation count. TCR-seq coverage of tumor T cells was estimated at only approximately 7% for alpha chains and more than 11% for beta chains. Counts of ubiquitous and regional expanded TCRs were found to correlate with counts of ubiquitous and regional nonsynonymous mutations, respectively. Confirming at a functional level the hypothesis that regional TCRs recognize regional mutations was considered to require additional single-cell paired TCR alpha and beta sequencing.

The sequence was obtained from a male donor with early-stage non-small cell lung cancer. The V gene is TRBV28 and the J gene is TRBJ2-5; TRBD1 is a weak D gene call, 7 bases matching. The specimen comprised lung tumor tissue, sampled at surgery. The CDR3 reads as follows: CASSSQGRPQETQYF. The DNA sequence reads TGTGCCAGCAGCTCACAGGGGAGGCCACAAGAGACCCAGTACTTC.